The sequence of this T cell receptor (beta chain) was determined in a study of blood T cell repertoires in COVID-19 (dated by TCRdb to between 2020 and 2021). For the wider study: Samples covering the acute and convalescent phases of COVID-19 were provided by collaborators in the United States, Italy and Spain. The prospective study material was composed of cDNA or gDNA derived from T cells, B-cell-depleted T cells, or PBMCs. Deeply sampled blood TCRbeta repertoires from subjects exposed to, actively infected with, or recovered from COVID-19 were included in the dataset. The repertoires were made available in a free public database intended to serve as a resource for research on the immune response to SARS-CoV-2. Samples were obtained from the ongoing ImmuneRACE study (first 160 participants) and from over 1,000 subjects provided by 6 global collaborators. Nearly every sample came with metadata listing a de-identified subject ID, COVID-19 status, age in years and sex. Where HLA class I and class II types were available, the types were taken from metadata supplied by the sample provider, not from assay-based typing. On the study overall, not on this receptor specifically: Clinical and demographic metadata were provided uncurated, with the amount varying by source and participant.

Whole blood was collected in K2EDTA tubes by collaborating institutions according to the institutions' own protocols. Collaborator samples were shipped for TCRbeta analysis as frozen whole blood, isolated PBMCs, or DNA extracted from either sample type. The immunoSEQ Assay, a bias-controlled multiplex PCR, was used to amplify TCRbeta CDR3 regions from genomic DNA. As for the authors' bioinformatics: Within the assay, amplification of reference gene primers was used to estimate how many nucleated cells each sample contained. To quantify the absolute abundance of each unique TCRbeta CDR3 rearrangement, sequence reads were collapsed and filtered. For each sample, productive Simpson clonality was calculated as the square root of Simpson's diversity index over productive rearrangements. The clones in this table, taken by TCRdb from immuneACCESS, are in-frame only. Not every clone is retained; where verified, under half of the shortfall comes from an unresolved V gene, and the cause of the rest is unknown. That table gives V, J and clone size, and the DNA gave D and trimming. The sample yields about 60,000 clones; roughly 90% were counted once. Clones ranked in the top ten supply around 10% of the sample.

In regard to this clone: Its antigen remains undetermined. No base-level quality is on record; no much larger clone is a single base apart.

Including the terminal cysteine and phenylalanine, the CDR3 comprises 15 residues. Only the CDR3 part of the read is kept: 45 bases, read in frame from the first base. CDR1 and CDR2 are read off the germline V gene as WSHSY and SAAADI. V lost 6 bases and J lost 4 bases; the stretch between them is 18 bases long. Sequenced input: peripheral blood. The chain is assembled from TRBV10-2 and TRBJ2-5; the D gene is perhaps TRBD2, from 6 matching bases. The receptor was isolated from a human donor with acute or convalescent COVID-19. The donor label of this sample is uncertain. The CDR3 reads as follows: CASSYTRRLGETQYF. The nucleotide sequence is given as TGCGCCAGCAGCTATACTAGAAGACTAGGAGAGACCCAGTACTTC.